The entry below gives a single TCR beta chain sequence along with its context. The antigen it binds to is not known. The input lacks base qualities; no much larger clone sits a single base away. TCRbeta CDR3 regions were amplified from genomic DNA by means of the immunoSEQ Assay, a bias-controlled multiplex PCR. The authors processed their data as follows. Nucleated cell counts per sample were estimated from amplification of reference gene primers within the assay. Sequence reads were collapsed and filtered to measure the absolute abundance of every unique TCRbeta CDR3 rearrangement. Productive Simpson clonality was computed per sample as the square root of Simpson's diversity index over productive rearrangements. This is the immuneACCESS table as TCRdb keeps it, with only in-frame sequences that have V and J called. A part of the clones is gone; compared with another copy, unresolved V genes explain less than half, and the rest is unexplained. That table supplies the V and J calls and clone size; D and trimming were determined from the DNA. The sample table records about 360,000 clones; around 86% of these occur just once. Around 3% of the sample is taken by the ten largest.

The sample comes from a study of blood T cell repertoires in COVID-19 (dated by TCRdb to between 2020 and 2021). Notes on the research overall: Samples covering the acute and convalescent phases of COVID-19 were provided by collaborators in the United States, Italy and Spain. The prospective study material was composed of cDNA or gDNA derived from T cells, B-cell-depleted T cells, or PBMCs. Subjects who had been exposed to COVID-19, were actively infected with it, or had recovered from it provided the deeply sampled blood TCRbeta repertoires that made up the dataset. The repertoires were released in a freely available public database intended as a resource for research on the immune response to SARS-CoV-2. Samples came from the ongoing ImmuneRACE study (first 160 participants) plus 1,254 subjects from 6 global collaborators. A de-identified subject ID, COVID-19 status, age in years and sex were almost always included in the sample metadata. Where HLA class I and class II types were available, the types were taken from metadata supplied by the sample provider, not from assay-based typing. The full study reports these points: The amount of clinical and demographic metadata varied by source and participant and was provided uncurated.

Each collaborating institution followed its own protocols to collect whole blood in K2EDTA tubes. For TCRbeta analysis, collaborators shipped samples in one of three forms: frozen whole blood, isolated PBMCs, or DNA extracted from either of those sample types. Inclusive of the bounding cysteine and phenylalanine, the CDR3 is 18 residues long. The read is trimmed to its CDR3 DNA, 54 bases read in frame from base 1. Trimming leaves V shorter by 3 bases and J shorter by 6 bases, with the junction holding 11 bases beyond the gene matches. Via the germline V gene, CDR1 is MGHDK and CDR2 SYGVNS. The sequence joins TRBV25-1 to TRBJ2-3, with 14 junctional bases fitting TRBD2. Input material: peripheral blood. The origin of this receptor is a human donor in a cohort sampled during active COVID-19. The sequenced DNA is TGTGCCAGCAGTGATCCCCATAGACTAGCGGGGGGGCTGGATACGCAGTATTTT. It specifies CASSDPHRLAGGLDTQYF. This CDR3, with the reference TRBV25-1 and TRBJ2-3 proteins standing in past its ends, gives the full variable domain EADIYQTPRYLVIGTGKKITLECSQTMGHDKMYWYQQDPGMELHLIHYSYGVNSTEKGDLSSESTVSRIRTEHFPLTLESARPSHTSQYLCASSDPHRLAGGLDTQYFGPGTRLTVL.